Each of the 10 T cell receptor beta chains below was sequenced from the same sample in a study of human T cells and chemical hapten exposure (dated by TCRdb to the early 2020s). The library relied on RACE. Sequenced using a NextSeq 500. TCRdb redid the processing of the public reads, applying fastp at Q25 and MiXCR, and retained in-frame beta chains. Under each unique CDR3 protein, matching rows form one entry showing the most common genes and DNA. The sample table lists roughly 180,000 distinct CDR3 sequences, about 22% of them with a count of one. About 6.7% of the sample is in the top ten clones. The sample's time point label, in plain terms: patch test 1, 2 weeks after DPC sensitization. According to the study, the label for this sample's treatment or condition signals: therapeutic diphenylcyclopropenone sensitization with weekly scalp DPC. The source was whole blood, collected in connection with sensitization to the hapten diphenylcyclopropenone (DPC). These receptors were obtained from a woman aged 45-65 years with alopecia areata. Some clones in this sample may be carry-over from other donors' samples.

The chain links TRBV6-1 to TRBJ1-3; no clear D gene. Germline lookup yields CDR1 MNHNS and CDR2 SASEGT. The CDR3 contains 12 residues. The V end was cut by 3 bases, the J end by 6 bases, with 6 bases between. The chain's CDR3 is CASSEISNTIYF. The CDR3 nucleotides are TGTGCCAGCAGTGAGATCTCAAACACCATATATTTT.

The J gene is TRBJ1-4, the V gene TRBV2; D is undetermined. The V and J ends lost 6 bases and 4 bases respectively, with 12 bases between them. There are 14 residues in the CDR3. CDR1 SNHLY and CDR2 FYNNEI come from the germline V gene. Here the CDR3 DNA reads TGTGCCAGCAGAAGGACTGCACTTAATGAAAAACTGTTTTTT. Amino acid sequence: CASRRTALNEKLFF.

The J gene is TRBJ2-1, the V gene TRBV10-3; 9 bases line up with TRBD2. V was clipped by 5 bases and J by 8 bases; unmatched bases: 13. Germline loops: CDR1 ENHRY, CDR2 SYGVKD. The CDR3 spans 16 residues. For the CDR3, the DNA is TGTGCCATCAGTACTTTAGCGGGAGCCCCAGAGGATGAGCAGTTCTTC. Translation gives CAISTLAGAPEDEQFF.

Written as DNA, the CDR3 is TGTGCCAGTAGTATGGCCAGAGTGGGCTACACCTTC. It yields the protein CASSMARVGYTF. This chain connects TRBV19 to TRBJ1-2; D uncertain. CDR1 is LNHDA and CDR2 is SQIVND in the germline V gene (reference sequence). V lost 3 bases and J 8 bases, leaving 10 bases between the germline ends. The CDR3 runs 12 residues.

This clonotype was counted only a few times. The chain combines TRBV2 with TRBJ1-1, with D uncertain. CDR1 is SNHLY and CDR2 is FYNNEI in the germline V gene. The CDR3 has 14 residues. V lost 6 bases, J lost 0 bases, and 11 bases lay in between. The CDR3 DNA reads as TGTGCCAGCAGCCGGACGGAAATGAACACTGAAGCTTTCTTT. Amino acid sequence: CASSRTEMNTEAFF.

The chain couples TRBV7-6 to TRBJ1-2; a weak D match, TRBD1 (6 bases). CDR3 length equals 14 residues. Trimming cost V 5 bases and J 2 bases, with 12 bases left between them. CDR1 SGHVS and CDR2 FNYEAQ come from the germline V gene. CDR3: CASSKGGVNYGYTF. The DNA for the CDR3 is TGTGCCAGCAGCAAAGGGGGAGTGAACTATGGCTACACCTTC.

This clonotype came up a few times. This sequence joins TRBV6-6 and TRBJ2-1; 10 bases are a match to TRBD2. Unmatched junction bases numbered 5, after V lost 2 bases and J lost 4 bases. Per germline, CDR1 MNHNY and CDR2 SVGAGI (reference sequence). The CDR3 is made up of 16 amino acids. The chain's CDR3 is CASSYPTSGFYNEQFF. The CDR3 DNA reads TGTGCCAGCAGTTACCCGACTAGCGGGTTTTACAATGAGCAGTTCTTC.

V is TRBV13 and J is TRBJ2-6; D possibly uses TRBD1 or TRBD2 (5 bases each). V lost 6 bases, J lost 3 bases, and 15 bases lay in between. The CDR3 spans 16 residues. The V gene's germline CDR1 is PRHDT and CDR2 FYEKMQ (reference sequence). The CDR3 DNA follows: TGTGCCAGCAGTGAGAGGGTGGGGGTTGGGGCCAACGTCCTGACTTTC. Encoded protein: CASSERVGVGANVLTF.

This clonotype has a handful of counts. The gene calls are TRBV5-5 and TRBJ1-3; the match to TRBD1 covers 9 bases. Trimming at V came to 2 bases and at J to 2 bases, leaving 5 bases not matched to a gene. CDR1 is SGHKS, CDR2 YYEKEE, per germline (reference sequence). The CDR3 spans 16 residues. CDR3 loop: CASSFLGQGAGNTIYF. DNA of the CDR3: TGTGCCAGCAGCTTCTTGGGACAGGGTGCTGGAAACACCATATATTTT.

There are a few counts of this clonotype. The rearrangement joins TRBV5-1 to TRBJ2-7; TRBD1 matches 8 bases. Losses at the gene ends were 5 bases for V and 2 bases for J; bases not matched to a gene: 6. This CDR3 region has 14 residues. Germline CDR1 and CDR2: SGHRS and YFSETQ. The CDR3: CASSSTGGTYEQYF. CDR3 nucleotide sequence: TGCGCCAGCAGTTCTACAGGGGGGACCTACGAGCAGTACTTC.